These 15 T cell receptor beta chains were all obtained from the same sample, sequenced in a study of blood T cell repertoires in COVID-19. Assay used: immunoSEQ multiplex PCR; TCRdb lists only in-frame clones, some missing. There are some 42,000 clones in the sample; around 90% occur only once, and approximately 2.8% lies in the top ten. The sequenced sample was peripheral blood. Source of these receptors: a man aged 50 to 59 with active COVID-19.

The chain joins TRBV9 to TRBJ2-1, with 7 nucleotides matching TRBD2. The germline CDR1 and CDR2 sequences are SGDLS and YYNGEE. The CDR3 is 14 residues long. V shed 0 bases, J shed 8 bases, and the junction held 5 bases outside the gene matches. CDR3 sequence (DNA): TGTGCCAGCAGCGTAGGTGGACTAGTAGATGAGCAGTTCTTC. Translating gives CASSVGGLVDEQFF.

This clone is labeled as medium-sized. The chain has TRBV10-3 and TRBJ1-5; the D gene is possibly TRBD1 (6 bases). Germline loops: CDR1 ENHRY, CDR2 SYGVKD. The V gene lost 0 bases and the J gene lost 1 base, with 7 bases spanning the gap. This CDR3 has 15 residues. In DNA form, the CDR3 reads TGTGCCATCAGTGAGTCTGGGGGCAGCAATCAGCCCCAGCATTTT. The encoded protein is CAISESGGSNQPQHF.

The J gene is TRBJ1-2, the V gene TRBV15, with TRBD1 identical over 8 bases. The CDR3 covers 17 residues. Germline V CDR1 and CDR2: LNHNV, YYDKDF (reference sequence). The V and J ends lost 5 bases and 3 bases, in that order; junction bases with no gene match: 14. In DNA form, the CDR3 reads TGTGCCACCAGCGGCAGTCGGACAGGGCAGAAATACTATGGCTACACCTTC. Protein product: CATSGSRTGQKYYGYTF.

This chain joins TRBV7-9 and TRBJ2-5; D may be TRBD2 (5 bases). The CDR3 covers 15 residues. Germline V gene data show CDR1 as SEHNR and CDR2 as FQNEAQ (reference sequence). V was cut by 1 base and J by 5 bases, with 14 bases left in between. The CDR3 coding sequence is TGTGCCAGCAGCTTAGGGAGGTCCCAGGAGGAGACCCAGTACTTC. It encodes CASSLGRSQEETQYF.

The V and J genes are TRBV24-1 and TRBJ2-1; 9 bases align to TRBD1. There are 13 residues in the CDR3. After removal of 2 bases from V and 10 bases from J, the junction contained 2 bases not matched to a gene. CDR1 and CDR2 (germline): KGHDR, SFDVKD. The DNA for the CDR3 is TGTGCCACCAGTGATTCACAGGGGGCAGAGCAGTTCTTC. It specifies CATSDSQGAEQFF.

The gene calls are TRBV5-4 and TRBJ1-2; D possibly corresponds to TRBD1 (6 bases). CDR1 and CDR2 from the germline V gene are SGHNT and YYREEE (reference sequence). Trimming removed 0 bases from V and 6 bases from J, with 12 bases in between. CDR3 size: 14 residues. The DNA for the CDR3 is TGTGCCAGCAGCTTGGGTCAGCAGGGGAATGGCTACACCTTC. Translated: CASSLGQQGNGYTF.

V and J are TRBV9 and TRBJ1-5; the D gene is possibly TRBD1 (6 bases). The CDR3 has 15 residues. Germline V gene lookup returns CDR1 SGDLS and CDR2 YYNGEE. Deletions cut 0 bases from V and 6 bases from J, with 13 bases between. CDR3 region: CASSVGSGGGQPQHF. As DNA, the CDR3 is TGTGCCAGCAGCGTAGGGTCGGGGGGCGGTCAGCCCCAGCATTTT. Full variable domain (remainder filled in from reference TRBV9 and TRBJ1-5): DSGVTQTPKHLITATGQRVTLRCSPRSGDLSVYWYQQSLDQGLQFLIQYYNGEERAKGNILERFSAQQFPDLHSELNLSSLELGDSALYFCASSVGSGGGQPQHFGDGTRLSIL.

This clone was seen just once. This chain uses TRBV11-2 with TRBJ1-1, with D unclear. Looked up from germline, CDR1 is SGHAT and CDR2 is FQNNGV. Between the trimmed V and J ends, which lost 9 bases and 1 base, there was a span of 18 bases. This CDR3 spans 15 amino acids. CDR3 coding DNA: TGTGCCAGTATTGGGTGGGCTTTGGGGAACACTGAAGCTTTCTTT. Translating gives CASIGWALGNTEAFF.

The gene calls are TRBV27 and TRBJ2-1, with 10 bases fitting TRBD2. The CDR3 is 20 residues long. Germline CDR1 is MNHEY and CDR2 is SMNVEV (reference sequence). Trimming at V came to 1 base and at J to 12 bases, leaving 24 bases not matched to a gene. The CDR3 sequence: CASSLWGLAGDYRVNIGQFF. CDR3 DNA: TGTGCCAGCAGTTTATGGGGCCTAGCGGGGGACTACCGGGTCAACATAGGGCAGTTCTTC.

This clone was picked up one time. The chain combines TRBV28 with TRBJ2-7, with 10 bases identical to TRBD1. V trimming: 10 bases; J trimming: 6 bases; junction bases outside the gene matches: 21. Germline V gives CDR1 MDHEN, CDR2 SYDVKM. This CDR3 has 17 amino acids. DNA of the CDR3: TGTGCCACCACTTCCCCCCAAGGGACAGGGGATTGGTCCGAGCAGTACTTC. The encoded protein is CATTSPQGTGDWSEQYF.

The chain is built from TRBV7-9 and TRBJ1-2, with 7 bases that match TRBD1. The germline CDR1 and CDR2 sequences are SEHNR and FQNEAQ (reference sequence). J was trimmed by 0 bases and V by 5 bases; bases with no gene match: 3. This CDR3 contains 14 residues. The CDR3 region is CASSRGTANYGYTF. The CDR3 region has the DNA TGTGCCAGCAGCCGTGGGACAGCTAACTATGGCTACACCTTC.

This chain connects TRBV11-1 to TRBJ2-7, with D possibly being TRBD1 (6 bases). CDR3 length: 15 amino acids. V dropped 5 bases and J dropped 2 bases, with 16 bases sitting between them. Germline CDR1 reads SGHAT; CDR2 reads FQDESV (reference sequence). The CDR3 loop reads CASSPHGQNTYEQYF. CDR3 in DNA: TGTGCCAGCAGCCCCCATGGACAGAATACCTACGAGCAGTACTTC.

The CDR3 sequence: CASSPDPTGELFF. CDR3 nucleotides: TGCGCCAGCAGCCCAGATCCAACCGGGGAGCTGTTTTTT. The chain links TRBV4-3 to TRBJ2-2; D unclear. The CDR3 is 13 residues long. Trimming cost V 4 bases and J 5 bases, with 8 bases left between them. Germline V CDR1 and CDR2: LGHNA, YSLEER.

This chain uses TRBV28 with TRBJ2-7, with TRBD2 matching 8 bases. V lost 6 bases to trimming and J lost 0 bases; unmatched junction nucleotides: 7. The CDR3 runs to 15 residues. CDR1 is MDHEN and CDR2 is SYDVKM in the germline V gene. The CDR3 nucleotides read TGTGCCAGCAGGGGGTTCCTAGCGGGCTCCTACGAGCAGTACTTC. It codes for CASRGFLAGSYEQYF.

This clone was observed a single time. The V gene is TRBV13, the J gene TRBJ1-5; 7 bases match TRBD1. In germline, CDR1 is PRHDT, CDR2 FYEKMQ (reference sequence). V gave up 0 bases and J gave up 4 bases; unmatched junction bases: 6. This CDR3 contains 16 residues. The CDR3 DNA reads TGTGCCAGCAGCTTAGGAAACAGGGGATTAAATCAGCCCCAGCATTTT. Amino acid sequence: CASSLGNRGLNQPQHF.